The 17 T cell receptor beta chains given below trace back to one sample, sequenced in a study of T-cell memory formation after mild COVID-19 listed by TCRdb under 2021. Receptors were amplified or captured by 5' RACE. Instrument used: Illumina NovaSeq 6000. TCRdb redid the processing of the public reads, applying fastp at Q25 and MiXCR, and retained in-frame beta chains. Identical CDR3 proteins give one entry, which carries the most common genes and DNA. This sample comprises just over 350,000 distinct CDR3 sequences, over 13% of them detected only once. The ten largest clones take up around a fifth of the sample. The sample consisted of PBMCs or a T cell subset sorted from them (not recorded which). The origin of the receptors is a man aged 18-30 years who had mild COVID-19 (a few samples of this study predate the infection). The sample titles of this study are shuffled in the database, so cell type and time point are left out; the donor was told from shared clones.

There are a few counts of this clonotype. CDR3 coding DNA: TGTGCCAGCGGTCGTTTTGACAGGCAAGCTTTCTTT. Translation: CASGRFDRQAFF. The rearrangement links TRBV6-2 or TRBV6-3 to TRBJ1-1, with D maybe TRBD1 (6 bases). Between the trimmed V and J ends, which lost 8 bases and 9 bases, there was a span of 16 bases. Germline lookup yields CDR1 MNHEY and CDR2 SVGEGT. The CDR3 loop spans 12 amino acids.

The chain links TRBV7-2 to TRBJ2-3, with TRBD1 as a possible D gene (5 bases). With 5 bases removed from V and 0 bases from J, the gap between germline ends came to 15 bases. CDR3 length equals 16 residues. Germline loops: CDR1 SGHTA, CDR2 FQGNSA. The CDR3 region has the DNA TGTGCCAGCAGCCCTGTAGTACAGGCGAGCACAGATACGCAGTATTTT. It specifies CASSPVVQASTDTQYF.

This clonotype was recorded a few times. The chain joins TRBV12-3 or TRBV12-4 to TRBJ1-1, with D possibly being TRBD1 (5 bases). The V end was cut by 10 bases, the J end by 1 base, with 10 bases between. The CDR3 runs 12 residues. CDR3 sequence reads: CANRGANTEAFF. CDR3 DNA sequence: TGTGCCAACCGAGGGGCGAACACTGAAGCTTTCTTT.

Many counts were recorded for this clonotype. The chain is built from TRBV5-4 and TRBJ2-1; D not resolved. Germline V gene data show CDR1 as SGHNT and CDR2 as YYREEE (reference sequence). V lost 0 bases to trimming and J lost 7 bases, with 20 bases between them. The CDR3 runs 17 residues. The CDR3 spells CASSLGKWVRIQNEQFF. Written as DNA, the CDR3 is TGTGCCAGCAGCTTGGGAAAATGGGTGCGAATACAGAATGAGCAGTTCTTC. Filled out from reference TRBV5-4 and TRBJ2-1, the complete variable domain reads ETGVTQSPTHLIKTRGQQVTLRCSSQSGHNTVSWYQQALGQGPQFIFQYYREEENGRGNFPPRFSGLQFPNYSSELNVNALELDDSALYLCASSLGKWVRIQNEQFFGPGTRLTVL.

V gene TRBV3-1 combines with J gene TRBJ2-5; TRBD2 aligns across 10 bases. The CDR3 contains 13 residues. The trim removed 5 bases at V and 3 bases at J, leaving 0 bases unmatched. The germline V gene encodes CDR1 LGHDT and CDR2 YNNKEL (reference sequence). The CDR3: CASSGTSEETQYF. CDR3 bases: TGTGCCAGCAGCGGGACTAGCGAAGAGACCCAGTACTTC.

This clonotype was recorded a few times. V usage is TRBV5-1 and J usage is TRBJ1-2, with a weak D call TRBD1 (6 bases). CDR3 length: 14 amino acids. V lost 0 bases to trimming and J lost 3 bases, with 9 bases between them. Germline V gene sequence: CDR1 SGHRS, CDR2 YFSETQ. The CDR3 sequence is CASSLDRVDYGYTF. CDR3 sequence (DNA): TGCGCCAGCAGCTTGGACAGGGTCGACTATGGCTACACCTTC.

The chain couples TRBV29-1 to TRBJ2-7, with D perhaps given as TRBD1 or TRBD2 (5 bases each). Trimming took off 3 bases at V and 0 bases at J, with 12 bases between the two ends. The CDR3 sequence is 14 residues long. Germline CDR1 SQVTM, CDR2 ANQGSEA. CDR3 coding DNA: TGCAGCGTTGAGGTCGAGGGGAACTCCTACGAGCAGTACTTC. This gives the protein CSVEVEGNSYEQYF.

This chain connects TRBV5-1 to TRBJ1-4; D is ambiguous. V dropped 3 bases and J dropped 7 bases, with 10 bases sitting between them. The V gene's germline CDR1 is SGHRS and CDR2 YFSETQ. CDR3 length equals 13 residues. The CDR3 DNA reads TGCGCCAGCAGCTCCCCCCAGGCTGAAAAACTGTTTTTT. Protein: CASSSPQAEKLFF.

Concerning this clonotype: A much larger clone lies a single base off, so this may be a read error. The rearrangement links TRBV9 to TRBJ1-2; TRBD1 might be the D (6 bases). V was clipped by 4 bases and J by 6 bases, with 22 bases between them. The CDR3 runs 16 residues. Germline values: CDR1 SGDLS, CDR2 YYNGEE. The CDR3 is CASSQRTEGLNNGYTF. The CDR3 nucleotides are TGTGCCAGCAGCCAAAGGACAGAGGGGTTGAATAATGGCTACACCTTC. Combining the CDR3 with reference TRBV9 and TRBJ1-2 gives the whole variable domain DSGVTQTPKHLITATGQRVTLRCSPRSGDLSVYWYQQSLDQGLQFLIQYYNGEERAKGNILERFSAQQFPDLHSELNLSSLELGDSALYFCASSQRTEGLNNGYTFGSGTRLTVV.

This clonotype was detected ten times or more. The chain couples TRBV12-3 or TRBV12-4 to TRBJ1-1, with 7 bases lining up with TRBD1. CDR3 length: 14 residues. V lost 5 bases to trimming and J lost 0 bases; unmatched junction nucleotides: 3. CDR3 nucleotide sequence: TGTGCCAGCAGTCTACAGGGGCTGAACACTGAAGCTTTCTTT. Amino acid sequence: CASSLQGLNTEAFF.

This clonotype was observed a few times. The chain joins TRBV12-3 or TRBV12-4 to TRBJ1-5, with D unresolved. V lost 1 base and J lost 4, with 8 bases in between. This CDR3 is 14 amino acids long. As DNA, the CDR3 is TGTGCCAGCAGTTTAGGTCAGGAGAATCAGCCCCAGCATTTT. Amino acids: CASSLGQENQPQHF.

This sequence joins TRBV6-2 or TRBV6-3 and TRBJ2-5, with D possibly matching TRBD2 (5 bases). The CDR3 is 13 amino acids. Germline V gene data show CDR1 as MNHEY and CDR2 as SVGEGT. V lost 2 bases, J lost 10 bases, and 14 bases lay in between. As DNA, the CDR3 is TGTGCCAGCAGTTACCGAGGACTGGGGATCCAGTACTTC. This codes for CASSYRGLGIQYF.

The V and J genes are TRBV5-1 and TRBJ2-7; 7 bases fit TRBD1. Germline V CDR1 and CDR2: SGHRS, YFSETQ. The CDR3 is made up of 15 amino acids. Losses at the gene ends were 4 bases for V and 1 base for J; bases not matched to a gene: 8. The CDR3 nucleotides are TGCGCCAGCAGCCGCCCCGGGACAGCTTCCTACGAGCAGTACTTC. Translated, it gives CASSRPGTASYEQYF.

This clonotype was observed a handful of times. This chain connects TRBV9 to TRBJ2-3; 9 bases map to TRBD2. The CDR3 has 15 amino acids. The germline gives CDR1 SGDLS, CDR2 YYNGEE. V was clipped by 0 bases and J by 1 base; unmatched bases: 0. The CDR3 loop is CASSVGGGGTDTQYF. The CDR3, as DNA: TGTGCCAGCAGCGTAGGCGGGGGGGGCACAGATACGCAGTATTTT.

This rearrangement joins TRBV12-3 or TRBV12-4 to TRBJ1-3, with D unclear. This CDR3 contains 16 residues. The V gene lost 3 bases and the J gene lost 0 bases, with 12 bases spanning the gap. The CDR3 sequence is CASSLGTPSSGNTIYF. In DNA form, the CDR3 reads TGTGCCAGCAGTTTGGGTACCCCCAGCTCTGGAAACACCATATATTTT.

This clonotype was seen repeatedly, ten times or more. The V call is TRBV4-3, the J call TRBJ2-2, with a possible D match to TRBD1 (6 bases). V gave up 3 bases and J gave up 3 bases, with 11 bases separating them. The germline gives CDR1 LGHNA, CDR2 YSLEER. There are 15 residues in the CDR3. The DNA of the CDR3 is TGCGCCAGCAGCCATGATAACAGGGACACCGGGGAGCTGTTTTTT. It translates to CASSHDNRDTGELFF.

In this sample, this clonotype turned up a few times. The gene calls are TRBV27 and TRBJ2-7; 9 bases align to TRBD2. V lost 9 bases, J lost 4 bases, and 7 bases stayed unmatched. The V gene's germline CDR1 is MNHEY and CDR2 SMNVEV (reference sequence). The CDR3 has 13 residues. CDR3 sequence reads: CARLMTSGYEQYV. CDR3 nucleotide sequence: TGTGCCAGACTCATGACTAGCGGTTACGAGCAGTACGTC.